This T cell receptor (beta chain) emerged from a study of identical twins. TCRdb itself ran the 5' RACE reads through MiXCR, one entry per CDR3 protein. Of fewer than 900,000 distinct CDR3 sequences in the sample, roughly 18% were seen once. This clonotype was seen many times. Antigen specificity is unknown. CDR3 length: 11 residues. V dropped 8 bases and J dropped 4 bases, with 9 bases sitting between them. Broader study findings: Zero-insertion findings could be partly confounded by invariant cells (MAIT and iNKT cells). The study found excess low generation probability among twin-shared out-of-frame alpha sequences.

The same specimen was also included in a second study, on T cells expressing NK-cell markers. That work contributes: In several experiments, sorting was restricted to alpha-beta TCR T cells by an anti-gamma-delta TCR antibody. In several donors, these clonotypes also led the CD3+CD56-NKG2C+ fraction.

The chain employs TRBV12-3 or TRBV12-4 and TRBJ2-7; D call uncertain. This receptor was identified in a woman aged 18-35 years in good health. What was sequenced was PBMCs. The CDR3 coding sequence is TGTGCCAGCGGTACGGCATACGAGCAGTACTTC. Translating it yields CASGTAYEQYF.